A selection of T cell receptor beta chains follows, all from one sample in a study of response to subunit inactivated influenza vaccine. TCRdb passed the RT-PCR reads through MiXCR, listing each CDR3 protein once. The sample has over 150,000 distinct CDR3 sequences; around 14% are singletons. Sequencing was performed on CD8+ T cells sorted from PBMCs, taken more than 4 days after vaccination. The receptor set was obtained from a man aged 50 to 59 who received an inactivated influenza vaccine. Each CDR3 is given without its conserved first and last residue. Clone size appears in some rows only: once, few, many, or a class for an expanded clone.

TRBV7-2	TRBJ1-4	.	ASSVLAEKLF
TRBV10-3	TRBJ2-3	few	AISQRESTDTQY
TRBV12-3/TRBV12-4	TRBJ2-7	few	ASSAGTSEQY
TRBV7-9	TRBJ2-1	.	ASSLGYWGQF
TRBV7-8	TRBJ2-5	many	ASSLGVAGGLETQY
TRBV7-9	TRBJ1-1	few	ASSLEDSGVFEAF
TRBV6-1	TRBJ2-1	.	ASSTPGTGFHNEQF
TRBV3-1	TRBJ2-3	.	ASSQVQGHDRDTQY
TRBV30	TRBJ1-3	.	AWSPSGNTIY
TRBV20-1	TRBJ1-2	many	SARDRANYGYT
TRBV27	TRBJ2-7	.	ASSPGLVVYEQY
TRBV12-3/TRBV12-4	TRBJ1-2	many	ASTLSGQGKANYGYT
TRBV4-3	TRBJ1-4	few	ASSQDQPLIATNEKLF
TRBV28	TRBJ2-7	few	ASSWPPLRHEQY
TRBV29-1	TRBJ1-3	few	SVEPGSGNTIY
TRBV20-1	TRBJ2-1	.	SARDQRGIGSYNEQF
TRBV30	TRBJ1-2	few	AWSGTWGIEGYGYT
TRBV4-2	TRBJ2-1	few	ASSQSGTSVYNEQF
TRBV27	TRBJ2-1	.	ASSILGLAGVGNEQF
TRBV6-2/TRBV6-3	TRBJ2-1	.	ASGYNEQF
TRBV25-1	TRBJ2-2	many	ASSLGGWGTGELF
TRBV4-3	TRBJ2-5	.	ASSQEAPGTIGGQETQY
TRBV21-1	TRBJ2-4	.	ASSKEDRDDEAKNIQY
TRBV20-1	TRBJ1-1	.	SASTGLGTEAF
TRBV20-1	TRBJ2-2	few	SAEKLAGGVDTGELF
TRBV7-3	TRBJ1-2	few	ASSLEGQHGYT
TRBV3-1	TRBJ2-7	few	ASSQGAFGTGGKEQY
TRBV6-6	TRBJ2-7	many	ASTVWAGDEQY
TRBV12-3/TRBV12-4	TRBJ2-1	few	ASSPLVSGGAYNEQF
TRBV11-2	TRBJ2-1	.	ASTRTGGSYNEQF
TRBV20-1	TRBJ2-7	.	SATGVTGMNEQY
TRBV4-1	TRBJ1-1	few	ASSQDSGMNTEAF
TRBV29-1	TRBJ2-3	few	SVELGDTDTQY
TRBV20-1	TRBJ1-1	few	SAAGLDPKTMNTEAF